These 17 T cell receptor beta chains share one sample of origin, sequenced in a study of T cell clonality in common variable immunodeficiency. TCRdb keeps only in-frame clones here, not all; method: immunoSEQ multiplex PCR. The counts give roughly 42,000 clones, none of them seen only once; approximately 3% is held by the top ten. Sequencing used peripheral blood mononuclear cells. The receptors shown here come from a person aged 18 to 69 in good health.

This clone showed up many times. The read gets to within 3 residues of the CDR3 end, and the germline J gene fills in the rest. J is TRBJ2-2 and V is TRBV19; D is possibly TRBD1 (6 bases). V dropped 5 bases and J dropped 5 bases, with 12 bases sitting between them. Germline V gene data show CDR1 as LNHDA and CDR2 as SQIVND (reference sequence). This CDR3 has 14 amino acids. The CDR3 reads CASSPTGFTGELFF. The CDR3 bases that were read are TGTGCCAGTAGTCCGACAGGATTTACCGGGGAG. Full variable domain (outside the CDR3, taken from reference TRBV19 and TRBJ2-2): DGGITQSPKYLFRKEGQNVTLSCEQNLNHDAMYWYRQDPGQGLRLIYYSQIVNDFQKGDIAEGYSVSREKKESFPLTVTSAQKNPTAFYLCASSPTGFTGELFFGEGSRLTVL.

This clone was seen many times. The read gets to within 3 residues of the CDR3 end, and the germline J gene fills in the rest. The genes are TRBV18 and TRBJ2-4; 12 bases line up with TRBD2. From germline, CDR1 is KGHSH and CDR2 LQKENI. The V gene end was trimmed by 3 bases and the J gene end by 7 bases; junction bases not matched to a gene: 13. The CDR3 covers 18 residues. The covered CDR3 bases are TGTGCCAGCTCACCCCAGCGACTAGCGGGAGAGGGGGAGAACATT. Its translation is CASSPQRLAGEGENI. The complete CDR3 sequence is CASSPQRLAGEGENIQYF.

In this sample, this clone turned up a few times. The read stops 3 residues short of the end of the CDR3; the missing end is completed from the germline J gene. J is TRBJ1-1 and V is TRBV11-1, with TRBD1 matching 11 bases. V lost 4 bases, J lost 5 bases, and 6 bases stayed unmatched. The CDR3 consists of 15 residues. Germline V lookup: CDR1 SGHAT, CDR2 FQDESV (reference sequence). The sequenced part of the CDR3 DNA is TGTGCCAGCAGCTCCGGACAGGGGGCGTGGACTGAA. This encodes CASSSGQGAWTE. The CDR3 reads in full as CASSSGQGAWTEAFF.

This clone showed up many times. The read is 3 residues too short to cover the CDR3 end, so that end is filled in from the germline J gene. The rearrangement uses TRBV11-2 and TRBJ1-5, with D perhaps matching TRBD1 (6 bases). Germline lookup yields CDR1 SGHAT and CDR2 FQNNGV. The ends were cut back, 1 base at V and 4 bases at J, with 11 bases in the middle. The CDR3 sequence is 15 residues long. The sequenced part of the CDR3 DNA is TGTGCCAGCAGCTTAGGTGGGGGCCGGAATCAGCCC. It encodes CASSLGGGRNQP. The entire CDR3 protein reads CASSLGGGRNQPQHF.

This clone has ten or more counts. With the read ending 3 residues before the CDR3 end, the germline J gene is used to fill in that end. The rearrangement links TRBV20-1 to TRBJ2-1; 9 positions match TRBD1. The CDR3 is made up of 13 amino acids. The V gene's germline CDR1 is DFQATT and CDR2 SNEGSKA (reference sequence). CDR3 DNA, as far as it was read: TGCAGCCCTGGGACAGGGAACTTCAATGAG. Protein product: CSPGTGNFNE. The whole CDR3 region reads CSPGTGNFNEQFF.

This clone was picked up many times. Read coverage stops 3 residues before the CDR3 terminus; the germline J gene supplies the remainder. The V and J genes are TRBV4-1 and TRBJ1-1, with a tentative D call TRBD1 (5 bases). Trimming pared 2 bases from V and 1 base from J, leaving 8 bases between. CDR3 size: 14 residues. Germline lookup yields CDR1 MGHRA and CDR2 YSYEKL. Incomplete CDR3 DNA: TGCGCCAGCAGCCAACTGGGGGGGAACACTGAA. Protein product: CASSQLGGNTE. The CDR3, in full, reads CASSQLGGNTEAFF.

This clone has more than one count but fewer than ten. The CDR3 end is not reached by the read, which stops 3 residues before it; the germline J gene fills it in. This chain links TRBV7-6 with TRBJ2-1, with 16 bases matching TRBD2. Germline V gene lookup returns CDR1 SGHVS and CDR2 FNYEAQ. The CDR3 runs to 15 residues. V shed 6 bases and J 8 bases; nucleotides not matched to a gene: 4. The CDR3 spells CASRGTSGGADEQFF. The covered CDR3 bases are TGTGCCAGCAGAGGGACTAGCGGGGGGGCCGATGAG.

Ten or more counts support this clone. The read ends 3 residues before the CDR3 terminus; that terminus is restored from the germline J gene. The V call is TRBV7-9, the J call TRBJ1-6; 8 bases match TRBD1. Germline CDR1 is SEHNR and CDR2 is FQNEAQ (reference sequence). V gave up 6 bases and J gave up 9 bases; unmatched junction bases: 1. The CDR3 has 12 residues. The sequenced CDR3 bases are TGTGCCAGCAGTGACAGGGGTTCACCC. Translation: CASSDRGSP. Given in full, the CDR3 is CASSDRGSPLHF. The complete variable domain, with remaining parts taken from reference TRBV7-9 and TRBJ1-6, reads DTGVSQNPRHKITKRGQNVTFRCDPISEHNRLYWYRQTLGQGPEFLTYFQNEAQLEKSRLLSDRFSAERPKGSFSTLEIQRTEQGDSAMYLCASSDRGSPLHFGNGTRLTVT.

The sample holds many counts of this clone. The read finishes 3 residues shy of the CDR3 end, and the germline J gene is used to complete it. V and J are TRBV18 and TRBJ2-2; the match to TRBD1 covers 7 bases. This CDR3 is 16 amino acids long. J gave up 0 bases and V 2 bases, and 3 bases lay outside the gene matches. The germline V gene encodes CDR1 KGHSH and CDR2 LQKENI. Incomplete CDR3 DNA: TGTGCCAGCTCACCAGGGACAGACCCGAACACCGGGGAG. It encodes CASSPGTDPNTGE. The complete CDR3 reads CASSPGTDPNTGELFF.

This clone came up a few times. The CDR3 end is not reached by the read, which stops 3 residues before it; the germline J gene fills it in. The chain has TRBV5-1 and TRBJ2-3; D might be TRBD2 (5 bases). CDR1 is SGHRS and CDR2 is YFSETQ in the germline V gene. The CDR3 covers 14 residues. Trimming shortened V by 4 bases and J by 4 bases, and 13 bases separated the two germline ends. CDR3 amino acids: CASSPSGVSDTQYF. CDR3 bases read: TGCGCCAGCAGCCCGTCCGGGGTGTCAGATACG.

This clone was observed many times. Read coverage stops 3 residues before the CDR3 terminus; the germline J gene supplies the remainder. V is TRBV5-1 and J is TRBJ1-1; 8 nucleotides line up with TRBD1. V shed 1 base, J shed 0 bases, and the junction held 2 bases outside the gene matches. Germline CDR1 and CDR2: SGHRS and YFSETQ. The CDR3 is 15 amino acids. CDR3 DNA, as far as it was read: TGCGCCAGCAGCTTGAGGACAGGGATGAACACTGAA. Amino acids: CASSLRTGMNTE. The full CDR3 sequence reads CASSLRTGMNTEAFF.

Many counts were recorded for this clone. Read sequence stops 3 residues before the CDR3 end, and the germline J gene provides the missing end. J is TRBJ1-2 and V is TRBV4-2; maybe TRBD1 (5 bases). This CDR3 contains 18 residues. From germline, CDR1 is LGHNA and CDR2 YNFKEQ. V was shortened by 0 bases and J by 4 bases, with 21 bases between the two germline ends. CDR3 sequence reads: CASSQDDPRGGNGYGYTF. The sequenced part of the CDR3 DNA is TGTGCCAGCAGCCAAGATGACCCTCGGGGGGGGAATGGCTATGGC.

Only a few counts were recorded for this clone. The missing CDR3 end, 3 residues past where the read stops, is filled in from the germline J gene. The V call is TRBV7-9, the J call TRBJ2-4; weak D call: TRBD2 (5 bases). In germline, CDR1 is SEHNR, CDR2 FQNEAQ (reference sequence). The CDR3 loop spans 13 amino acids. CDR3 sequence: CASSSAVFYGQYF. The covered CDR3 bases are TGTGCCAGCAGCTCAGCGGTGTTCTATGGT.

This clone was counted at least ten times. The missing CDR3 end, 3 residues past where the read stops, is filled in from the germline J gene. The rearrangement joins TRBV30 to TRBJ1-5; D ambiguous. Germline V lookup: CDR1 GTSNPN, CDR2 SVGIG (reference sequence). The V gene lost 1 base and the J gene lost 5 bases, with 9 bases spanning the gap. The CDR3 loop spans 13 amino acids. CDR3 residues: CAWSASVDQPQHF. The sequenced part of the CDR3 DNA is TGTGCCTGGAGTGCCTCGGTTGATCAGCCC.

Ten or more counts support this clone. Read data end 3 residues before the CDR3 end; the end is taken from the germline J gene. The V and J genes are TRBV12-3 or TRBV12-4 and TRBJ1-1, with D hard to call. The CDR3 totals 12 residues. Trimming shortened V by 2 bases and J by 3 bases, and 4 bases separated the two germline ends. The sequenced CDR3 bases are TGTGCCAGCAGTTTATCTGACACTGAA. Amino acid sequence: CASSLSDTE. The whole CDR3 protein is CASSLSDTEAFF.

In regard to this clone: Coverage ceases 3 residues before the CDR3 finishes, and the germline J gene fills in the end. The rearrangement joins TRBV2 to TRBJ2-1; 8 bases are shared with TRBD2. CDR1 and CDR2 (germline): SNHLY, FYNNEI. The J segment lost 9 bases and the V segment lost 4 bases, leaving 14 bases of the junction unmatched. CDR3 length: 16 residues. The part of the CDR3 DNA that was read is TGTGCCAGCAGTGTTAATGCACGAGCAGCGGGAGTTGAG. Its protein is CASSVNARAAGVE. The CDR3, in full, reads CASSVNARAAGVEQFF.

This clone was found many times. The read terminates 3 residues ahead of where the CDR3 ends, so the germline J gene completes it. The chain uses TRBV5-1 and TRBJ2-2; D remains ambiguous. V lost 0 bases, J lost 5 bases, and 5 bases lay in between. This CDR3 is built from 13 residues. Germline CDR1 reads SGHRS; CDR2 reads YFSETQ. CDR3 DNA (partial): TGCGCCAGCAGCTTGGGCGTAACCGGGGAG. As protein: CASSLGVTGE. The complete CDR3 reads CASSLGVTGELFF.